This T cell receptor beta chain is drawn from a study of human T cells and chemical hapten exposure. Individual cDNA molecules in this library carried unique molecular identifiers. In the source study's methods: With a range of about 20,000 to 690,600, the median per sample was roughly 95,000 TCRs. MiXCR, applied by TCRdb to the RACE reads, yields one record per CDR3 protein. TCRdb, not the original authors, processed these V and J calls. The top ten hold 1% to 1.5% of the sample, which has approximately 89,000 distinct CDR3 sequences, more than 6.5% seen once. Germline trimming cut 7 bases from V and 6 bases from J; bases unmatched to any gene: 8. CDR3 length: 14 amino acids. The germline gives CDR1 SGHAT, CDR2 FQNNGV. This clonotype was detected many times. Time point denoted: patch test 2, 6 weeks after DPC sensitization. The treatment: therapeutic diphenylcyclopropenone sensitization with weekly scalp DPC.

V is TRBV11-2 and J is TRBJ2-1; the match to TRBD2 covers 8 bases. This specimen was whole blood, taken in connection with sensitization to the hapten diphenylcyclopropenone (DPC). This TCR was sampled from a woman aged 25 to 45 with alopecia areata. Some clones in this sample may be carry-over from other donors' samples. This chain's CDR3 is CASTLGGAFNEQFF. CDR3 in DNA: TGTGCCAGCACCCTCGGGGGGGCCTTCAATGAGCAGTTCTTC. Drawing the rest from reference TRBV11-2 and TRBJ2-1, the complete variable domain is EAGVAQSPRYKIIEKRQSVAFWCNPISGHATLYWYQQILGQGPKLLIQFQNNGVVDDSQLPKDRFSAERLKGVDSTLKIQPAKLEDSAVYLCASTLGGAFNEQFFGPGTRLTVL.